This entry concerns a single T cell receptor beta chain. This entry comes from a study of T cells in Graves' hyperthyroidism and ophthalmopathy. V lost 9 bases and J lost 2, with 12 bases in between. The CDR3 has 13 amino acids. CDR1 is KGHDR and CDR2 is SFDVKD in the germline V gene. Researchers took RNA transcripts and amplified the TCR beta CDR3 regions from them. The HTBI primer set was used in a first-round RT-PCR of the TCR CDR3. TCRdb re-analysed the multiplex PCR reads in MiXCR, keeping a single row per CDR3 protein. The sample includes about 250,000 distinct CDR3 sequences, almost 25% seen only once; the top ten take roughly 35%.

Sequencing was carried out using blood. This chain links TRBV24-1 with TRBJ2-5, with D tentatively TRBD2 (5 bases). The clonotype originates from a woman aged 40 to 50 with Graves' ophthalmopathy. The CDR3 nucleotides read TGTGCCACCGGTTCAGGCGGGCAAGAGACCCAGTACTTC. Protein product: CATGSGGQETQYF.